This entry lists 18 T cell receptor beta chains sequenced from one sample in a study of PD-L1 blockade in urothelial cancer. Only in-frame clones appear in the TCRdb table, and some are missing; sequencing was by immunoSEQ multiplex PCR. This sample carries 35,000 to 50,000 clones, 81% of them seen once, and the ten largest clones take 2.7%. Specimen: PBMCs, collected around atezolizumab (anti-PD-L1) treatment. The source of these receptors is a man aged 65 to 79 with urothelial cancer.

The rearrangement uses TRBV11-2 and TRBJ2-7; TRBD2 matches 12 bases. This CDR3 comprises 15 residues. CDR1 is SGHAT and CDR2 is FQNNGV in the germline V gene. V was pared by 4 bases and J by 4 bases, with 5 bases of the junction left unmatched. CDR3 coding DNA: TGTGCCAGCAGCTCTCTGACTAGCGGGAGTTACGAGCAGTACTTC. Amino acids: CASSSLTSGSYEQYF.

This clone was recorded a few times. The chain is built from TRBV4-1 and TRBJ1-1, with D tentatively TRBD1 (6 bases). The CDR3 sequence is 19 residues long. V shed 0 bases and J shed 0 bases, with 20 bases lying between them. Germline V CDR1 and CDR2: MGHRA, YSYEKL. The DNA of the CDR3 is TGCGCCAGCAGCCAAGATGTTTTAGTAGGGGGACGGATGAACACTGAAGCTTTCTTT. Amino acids: CASSQDVLVGGRMNTEAFF.

In its sample, this clone was seen a few times. The chain couples TRBV12-5 to TRBJ2-7, with a weak D call TRBD2 (6 bases). V lost 7 bases, J lost 0 bases, and 16 bases lay in between. This CDR3 region has 15 residues. Germline V gene sequence: CDR1 LGHNT, CDR2 FRNRAP. The CDR3 reads CASVAQEGLSYEQYF. The DNA of the CDR3 is TGTGCTAGTGTCGCCCAGGAGGGCCTCTCCTACGAGCAGTACTTC.

In nucleotides, the CDR3 is TGTGCCAGTAACTATGCCGCGAACACCGGGGAGCTGTTTTTT. Protein sequence: CASNYAANTGELFF. J is TRBJ2-2 and V is TRBV19, with D hard to call. CDR1 and CDR2 (germline): LNHDA, SQIVND (reference sequence). V lost 7 bases, J lost 0 bases, and 9 bases lay in between. The CDR3 runs to 14 residues.

This clone was observed once. The rearrangement links TRBV6-4 to TRBJ1-1; D is undetermined. CDR3 size: 13 residues. V was pared by 3 bases and J by 1 base, with 6 bases between. Germline CDR1 reads MRHNA; CDR2 reads SNTAGT. This CDR3 reads CASSDTENTEAFF. The CDR3 coding sequence is TGTGCCAGCAGTGATACAGAGAACACTGAAGCTTTCTTT.

The chain employs TRBV19 and TRBJ2-7; TRBD1 aligns across 10 bases. This CDR3 contains 15 residues. Per the germline V gene, CDR1 is LNHDA and CDR2 is SQIVND (reference sequence). V trimming: 3 bases; J trimming: 4 bases; junction bases outside the gene matches: 6. CDR3 nucleotide sequence: TGTGCCAGTAGTATCCAGACAGGGGGCAGGTACGAGCAGTACTTC. It translates to CASSIQTGGRYEQYF.

The V gene is TRBV7-2, the J gene TRBJ1-2; D ambiguous. Germline V CDR1 and CDR2: SGHTA, FQGNSA. The V gene lost 1 base and the J gene lost 4 bases, with 10 bases spanning the gap. There are 14 residues in the CDR3. CDR3 protein: CASSLDSKPYGYTF. CDR3 DNA: TGTGCCAGCAGCTTAGACAGCAAACCCTATGGCTACACCTTC.

The genes are TRBV7-2 and TRBJ2-1; D possibly corresponds to TRBD2 (6 bases). The CDR3 extends over 15 amino acids. The germline CDR1 and CDR2 sequences are SGHTA and FQGNSA. Between the trimmed V and J ends, which lost 5 bases and 0 bases, there was a span of 11 bases. CDR3 in DNA: TGTGCCAGCAGCATCCGGGGGAACTCCTACAATGAGCAGTTCTTC. This codes for CASSIRGNSYNEQFF.

The rearrangement joins TRBV7-9 to TRBJ2-7; TRBD2 is a possible D gene (6 bases). Trimming cost V 3 bases and J 4 bases, with 13 bases left between them. The CDR3 contains 14 residues. CDR1 and CDR2 from the germline V gene are SEHNR and FQNEAQ (reference sequence). CDR3 sequence reads: CASSLSGLSYEQYF. DNA for the CDR3: TGTGCCAGCAGCTTGTCGGGACTCTCTTACGAGCAGTACTTC.

This chain uses TRBV28 with TRBJ2-2; 9 bases match TRBD1. Germline V CDR1 and CDR2: MDHEN, SYDVKM. Trimming removed 6 bases from V and 0 bases from J; junction bases left unmatched: 29. The CDR3 spans 24 residues. The CDR3 reads CASRLHPGQGFSFPLRTNTGELFF. In DNA form, the CDR3 reads TGTGCCAGCAGGCTTCATCCGGGACAGGGATTTTCATTCCCCCTTAGAACGAACACCGGGGAGCTGTTTTTT.

This clone was seen just once. The chain joins TRBV9 to TRBJ1-4; 7 bases fit TRBD1. The CDR3 extends over 15 amino acids. V lost 0 bases and J lost 3; bases outside the gene matches: 2. CDR1 is SGDLS and CDR2 is YYNGEE in the germline V gene. CDR3 protein: CASSVVGGANEKLFF. The CDR3 DNA reads as TGTGCCAGCAGCGTAGTAGGGGGCGCTAATGAAAAACTGTTTTTT.

This clone was seen a single time. This chain connects TRBV2 to TRBJ2-3; 10 bases are shared with TRBD2. This CDR3 spans 13 amino acids. V lost 4 bases, J lost 11 bases, and 6 bases stayed unmatched. CDR1 and CDR2 (germline): SNHLY, FYNNEI. The CDR3 spells CASSALAGVGQYF. The CDR3 nucleotides are TGTGCCAGCAGTGCCCTAGCGGGAGTAGGGCAGTATTTT.

The rearrangement uses TRBV7-2 and TRBJ2-7; 9 nucleotides agree with TRBD1. Germline V lookup: CDR1 SGHTA, CDR2 FQGNSA. Trimming took 3 bases from V and 4 from J; bases not matched to a gene: 10. The CDR3 is 16 residues long. This chain's CDR3 is CASSLAGTGNLYEQYF. The DNA for the CDR3 is TGTGCCAGCAGCTTGGCCGGGACAGGGAACTTGTACGAGCAGTACTTC.

This chain uses TRBV11-2 with TRBJ2-4; 8 nucleotides match TRBD2. Per germline, CDR1 SGHAT and CDR2 FQNNGV. The J segment lost 12 bases and the V segment lost 3 bases, leaving 19 bases of the junction unmatched. The CDR3 has 17 residues. CDR3 region: CASSFENNRRAGGYQYF. DNA for the CDR3: TGTGCCAGCAGCTTTGAAAACAACCGAAGGGCGGGAGGTTATCAGTACTTC.

This clone has a handful of counts. The chain is built from TRBV19 and TRBJ2-2; maybe TRBD2 (6 bases). The V gene's germline CDR1 is LNHDA and CDR2 SQIVND (reference sequence). Trimming took 5 bases from V and 3 from J, leaving 13 bases between them. The CDR3 extends over 15 amino acids. The CDR3 protein is CASSSGVSDTGELFF. CDR3 bases: TGTGCCAGTAGTTCGGGGGTGTCGGACACCGGGGAGCTGTTTTTT.

As for this clone: Other DNA sequences in the same sample also yield this CDR3. The gene calls are TRBV2 and TRBJ1-2, with TRBD1 identical over 8 bases. The V and J ends lost 7 bases and 1 base, in that order; junction bases with no gene match: 2. The CDR3 is made up of 13 amino acids. Germline CDR1 reads SNHLY; CDR2 reads FYNNEI. The CDR3 DNA follows: TGTGCCAGCACCGGACAGGGTAACTATGGCTACACCTTC. Translated, it gives CASTGQGNYGYTF.

This clone was recorded only once. The chain links TRBV4-3 to TRBJ1-4, with 9 bases fitting TRBD1. The CDR3 runs to 17 residues. CDR1 and CDR2 from the germline V gene are LGHNA and YSLEER. The junction had 8 bases not matched to a gene; V was cut back by 0 bases and J by 6 bases. CDR3 amino acids: CASSQEHRGLEHEKLFF. CDR3 bases: TGCGCCAGCAGCCAAGAACACAGGGGGCTCGAGCATGAAAAACTGTTTTTT.

This clone showed up just a few times. The rearrangement links TRBV5-6 to TRBJ2-7, with 7 bases that match TRBD1. Trimming at V came to 4 bases and at J to 0 bases, leaving 7 bases not matched to a gene. The germline CDR1 and CDR2 sequences are SGHDT and YYEEEE. The CDR3 length is 15 residues. In DNA form, the CDR3 reads TGTGCCAGCAGCCAAGGGACAGCGCTCTCCTACGAGCAGTACTTC. It encodes CASSQGTALSYEQYF.